This TCR beta chain was recovered during a study of cytomegalovirus exposure and HLA in healthy donors. Trimming removed 3 bases at V and 0 bases at J, with 15 bases between. This CDR3 region has 16 residues. The germline CDR1 and CDR2 sequences are SGHVS and FNYEAQ. PCR used 60 Vbeta primers and 13 Jbeta primers. Assay used: immunoSEQ multiplex PCR; TCRdb lists only in-frame clones, some missing. This sample carries around 80,000 clones, around 70% of them seen once, and the ten largest clones take 7.5% to 9.5%. This clonotype was obtained from a man aged 40-49 years in good health and CMV-seropositive. V gene TRBV7-6 combines with J gene TRBJ2-7; the D gene is possibly TRBD2 (5 bases). Material: PBMCs. CDR3 bases: TGTGCCAGCAGCTTCGACTACCCTGTCAGCTCCTACGAGCAGTACTTC. Translation gives CASSFDYPVSSYEQYF. The variable domain in full, completed from reference TRBV7-6 and TRBJ2-7, reads GAGVSQSPRYKVTKRGQDVALRCDPISGHVSLYWYRQALGQGPEFLTYFNYEAQQDKSGLPNDRFSAERPEGSISTLTIQRTEQRDSAMYRCASSFDYPVSSYEQYFGPGTRLTVT.